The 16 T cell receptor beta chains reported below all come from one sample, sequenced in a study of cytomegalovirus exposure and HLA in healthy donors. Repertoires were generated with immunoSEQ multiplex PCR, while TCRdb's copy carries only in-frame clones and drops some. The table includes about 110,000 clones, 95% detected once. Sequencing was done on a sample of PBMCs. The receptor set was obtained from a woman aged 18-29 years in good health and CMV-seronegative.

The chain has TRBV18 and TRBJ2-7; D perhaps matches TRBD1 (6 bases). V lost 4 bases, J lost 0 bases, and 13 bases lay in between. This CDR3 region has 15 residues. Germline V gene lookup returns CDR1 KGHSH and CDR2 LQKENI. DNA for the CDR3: TGTGCCAGCTCACTTGGACAGACCTACTCCTACGAGCAGTACTTC. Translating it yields CASSLGQTYSYEQYF.

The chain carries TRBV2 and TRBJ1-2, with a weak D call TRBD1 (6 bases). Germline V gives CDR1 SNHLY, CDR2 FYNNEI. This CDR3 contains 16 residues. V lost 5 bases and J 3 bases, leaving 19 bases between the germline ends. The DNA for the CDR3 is TGTGCCAGCAGTCGCTCGACTTTGGCAGGGGACTATGGCTACACCTTC. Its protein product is CASSRSTLAGDYGYTF.

CDR3 nucleotides: TGCGCCAGCAGTGAAAGACTAGCGGGGGGGAAGGCAGATACGCAGTATTTT. As protein: CASSERLAGGKADTQYF. J is TRBJ2-3 and V is TRBV10-2; 14 bases line up with TRBD2. The CDR3 is 17 residues long. CDR1 is WSHSY and CDR2 is SAAADI in the germline V gene. The V gene end was trimmed by 3 bases and the J gene end by 4 bases; junction bases not matched to a gene: 6.

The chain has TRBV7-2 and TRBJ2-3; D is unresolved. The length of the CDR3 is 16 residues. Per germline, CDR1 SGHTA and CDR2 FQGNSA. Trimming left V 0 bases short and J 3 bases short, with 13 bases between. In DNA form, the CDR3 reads TGTGCCAGCAGCTTAGCGTACTCCATCCCAACAGATACGCAGTATTTT. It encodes CASSLAYSIPTDTQYF.

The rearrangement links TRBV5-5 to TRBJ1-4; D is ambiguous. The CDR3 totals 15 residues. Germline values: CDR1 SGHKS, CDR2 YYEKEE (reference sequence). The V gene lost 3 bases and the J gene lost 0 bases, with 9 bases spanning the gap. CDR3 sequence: CASSSQAPTNEKLFF. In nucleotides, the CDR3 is TGTGCCAGCAGCTCCCAGGCTCCAACTAATGAAAAACTGTTTTTT.

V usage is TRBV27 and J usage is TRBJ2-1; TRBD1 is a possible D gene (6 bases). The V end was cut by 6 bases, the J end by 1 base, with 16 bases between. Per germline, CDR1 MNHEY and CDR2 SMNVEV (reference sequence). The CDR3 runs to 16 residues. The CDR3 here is CASSHIRGGSYNEQFF. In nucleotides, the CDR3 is TGTGCCAGCAGCCACATTAGAGGGGGTTCCTACAATGAGCAGTTCTTC.

This CDR3 is CATIQAYEQYF. CDR3 bases: TGTGCCACCATACAGGCCTACGAGCAGTACTTC. V and J are TRBV28 and TRBJ2-7, with D perhaps matching TRBD1 (5 bases). The length of the CDR3 is 11 residues. CDR1 MDHEN and CDR2 SYDVKM come from the germline V gene. V gave up 10 bases and J gave up 2 bases, with 9 bases separating them.

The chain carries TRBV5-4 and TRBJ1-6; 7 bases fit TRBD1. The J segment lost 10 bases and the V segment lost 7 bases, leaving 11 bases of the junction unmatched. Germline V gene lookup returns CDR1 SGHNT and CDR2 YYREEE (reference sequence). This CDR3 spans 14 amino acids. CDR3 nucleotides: TGTGCCAGCCCTCGGCGGAGGGGGCGATCACCCCTCCACTTT. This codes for CASPRRRGRSPLHF.

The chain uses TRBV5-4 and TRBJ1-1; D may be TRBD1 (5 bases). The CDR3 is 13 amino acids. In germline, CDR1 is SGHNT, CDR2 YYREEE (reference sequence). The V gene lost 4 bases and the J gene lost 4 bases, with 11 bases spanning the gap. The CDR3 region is CASSKPQGTEAFF. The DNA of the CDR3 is TGTGCCAGCAGCAAACCCCAGGGCACTGAAGCTTTCTTT.

DNA for the CDR3: TGTGCCAGCTCACCTCAGGGTGGCACGAACACCGGGGAGCTGTTTTTT. It codes for CASSPQGGTNTGELFF. The V gene is TRBV18, the J gene TRBJ2-2, with D tentatively TRBD1 (5 bases). V shed 3 bases and J shed 0 bases, with 11 bases lying between them. This CDR3 contains 16 residues. Per the germline V gene, CDR1 is KGHSH and CDR2 is LQKENI.

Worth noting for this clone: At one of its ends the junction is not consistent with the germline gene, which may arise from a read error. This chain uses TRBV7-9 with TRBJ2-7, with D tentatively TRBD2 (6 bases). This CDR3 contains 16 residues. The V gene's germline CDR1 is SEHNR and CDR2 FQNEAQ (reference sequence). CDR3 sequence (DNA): TGTGCCATCAGCTCCTCAGGTGGGACTGGAGGCTACGAGCAGTACTTC. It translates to CAISSSGGTGGYEQYF.

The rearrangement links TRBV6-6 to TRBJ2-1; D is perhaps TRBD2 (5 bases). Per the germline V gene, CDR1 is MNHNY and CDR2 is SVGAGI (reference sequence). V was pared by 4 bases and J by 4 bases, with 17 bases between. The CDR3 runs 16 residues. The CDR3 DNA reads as TGTGCCAGCAGTTTCCCGAGCGGAAACTCTTACAATGAGCAGTTCTTC. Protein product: CASSFPSGNSYNEQFF.

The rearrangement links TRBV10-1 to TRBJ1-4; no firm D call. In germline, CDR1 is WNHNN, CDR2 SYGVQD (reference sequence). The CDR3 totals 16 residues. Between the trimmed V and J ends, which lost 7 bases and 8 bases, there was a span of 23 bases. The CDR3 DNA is TGCGCCAGCATAACAGTCCCGAGATCGAGTAAGGAAAAACTGTTTTTT. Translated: CASITVPRSSKEKLFF.

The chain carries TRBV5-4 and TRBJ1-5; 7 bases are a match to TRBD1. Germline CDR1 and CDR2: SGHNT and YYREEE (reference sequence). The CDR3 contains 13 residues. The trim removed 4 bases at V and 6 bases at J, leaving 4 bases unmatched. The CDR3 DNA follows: TGTGCCAGCAGCGCAGACAGGGCTCAGCCCCAGCATTTT. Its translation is CASSADRAQPQHF.

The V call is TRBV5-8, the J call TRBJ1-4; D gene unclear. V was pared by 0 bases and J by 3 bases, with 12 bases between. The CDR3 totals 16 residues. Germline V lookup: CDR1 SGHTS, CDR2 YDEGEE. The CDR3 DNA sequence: TGTGCCAGCAGCTTGGGTATGGTTTCAGCTAATGAAAAACTGTTTTTT. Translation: CASSLGMVSANEKLFF.

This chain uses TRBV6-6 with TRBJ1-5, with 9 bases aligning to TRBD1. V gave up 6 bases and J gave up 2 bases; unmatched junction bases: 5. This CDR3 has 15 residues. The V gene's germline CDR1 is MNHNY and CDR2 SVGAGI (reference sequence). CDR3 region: CASRMGQGGNQPQHF. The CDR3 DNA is TGTGCCAGCAGGATGGGACAGGGCGGCAATCAGCCCCAGCATTTT.